This entry concerns a single TCR beta chain. Its target is unknown. PCR amplification relied on 60 Vbeta primers (plus 13 Jbeta primers). Clones were read by immunoSEQ multiplex PCR, and TCRdb kept only the in-frame ones, dropping some. This table holds over 150,000 clones, 65% to 70% found once. The sample originates from a study of cytomegalovirus exposure and HLA in healthy donors. Notes on the study in general: High specificity and sensitivity for cytomegalovirus status were reported for the classifier. Being indistinguishable, some V segments were excluded, TRBV6-2 and TRBV6-3 among them. Associated with HLA alleles at 0.05 false discovery rate in a later analysis were some 16,000 TCR beta sequences. In an earlier analysis, most TCR beta V segments were productive about 87% or about 30% of the time.

Trimming removed 0 bases at V and 1 base at J, with 7 bases between. The CDR3 spans 14 residues. Per germline, CDR1 SGHKS and CDR2 YYEKEE (reference sequence). The sequencing sample was made of PBMCs. The chain joins TRBV5-5 to TRBJ1-1; D unclear. The TCR originated in a woman younger than 35 in good health and CMV-seropositive. CDR3 protein: CASSLAPQNTEAFF. The CDR3, as DNA: TGTGCCAGCAGCTTGGCCCCACAGAACACTGAAGCTTTCTTT.